This T cell receptor (beta chain) was sequenced for a study of cytomegalovirus exposure and HLA in healthy donors. The PCR used 60 Vbeta and 13 Jbeta primers. Method: immunoSEQ multiplex PCR; TCRdb's copy keeps in-frame clones and lacks some. The repertoire holds 90,000 to 120,000 clones, around four fifths seen once, with roughly 7.8% in the top ten. Comment on this clone: Antigen unknown.

The CDR3 sequence is 16 residues long. The V gene's germline CDR1 is SGDLS and CDR2 YYNGEE. With V trimmed by 4 bases and J by 4 bases, 7 bases remained unmatched. Overall study results and limits: In a later analysis, TCR beta V- and J-gene trimming showed a link to a missense DCLRE1C variant. The study flagged 150 to 200 TCR beta chains as cytomegalovirus-associated.

This receptor was obtained from a man aged 30-40 years in good health and CMV-seronegative. The chain uses TRBV9 and TRBJ2-6; TRBD1 aligns across 8 bases. What was sequenced was PBMCs. The CDR3 DNA reads TGTGCCAGCAGCCCCCGGACAGGGAACGGGGCCAACGTCCTGACTTTC. Translation gives CASSPRTGNGANVLTF.